Below are 10 T cell receptor beta chains sequenced from a single sample in a study of monozygotic twins with inflammatory bowel disease. TCRdb reanalyzed the 5' RACE reads, giving one entry per CDR3 protein sequence and no DNA. The table lists under 150,000 distinct CDR3 sequences. The specimen sequenced was blood. The source is a human donor with ulcerative colitis or Crohn's disease, or a healthy co-twin of an affected twin (not recorded which).

This sequence joins TRBV20-1 and TRBJ2-7; the D call from TCRdb, TRBD1, cannot be confirmed without DNA. The CDR3 runs to 12 residues. Germline V gene data show CDR1 as DFQATT and CDR2 as SNEGSKA (reference sequence). CDR3: CSAWTDSYEQYF.

The chain is built from TRBV7-8 and TRBJ1-5. The CDR3 runs 15 residues. Germline CDR1 is SGHVS and CDR2 is FQNEAQ. Here the CDR3 reads CASSPQDLSNQPQHF.

The CDR3 reads CASSLTVTNTEAFF. This chain links TRBV5-1 with TRBJ1-1. The CDR3 consists of 14 residues. Germline-derived CDR1 and CDR2 are SGHRS and YFSETQ.

V is TRBV12-3 or TRBV12-4 and J is TRBJ2-5; lacking DNA, the TRBD2 call made by TCRdb goes unchecked. The CDR3 spans 14 residues. The CDR3 reads CASKAGTSAETQYF.

This chain joins TRBV20-1 and TRBJ2-7. The germline gives CDR1 DFQATT, CDR2 SNEGSKA (reference sequence). This CDR3 is 14 amino acids long. CDR3 residues: CSARDRSATYEQYF.

V gene TRBV6-2 or TRBV6-3 combines with J gene TRBJ2-7; the TRBD1 assignment by TCRdb is unverifiable without DNA. This CDR3 is built from 15 residues. Germline-derived CDR1 and CDR2 are MNHEY and SVGEGT. The CDR3 loop reads CASRQTGTPSYEQYF.

The V gene is TRBV4-3, the J gene TRBJ2-3; there is no DNA to check the TCRdb D call of TRBD2. The CDR3 consists of 15 residues. Germline values: CDR1 LGHNA, CDR2 YSLEER. CDR3 loop: CASSQRLAGEATQYF.

The CDR3 loop is CATSDDQLGGNEQFF. The chain has TRBV24-1 and TRBJ2-1. The CDR3 contains 15 residues. Germline-derived CDR1 and CDR2 are KGHDR and SFDVKD.

J is TRBJ2-7 and V is TRBV5-1. The CDR3 totals 14 residues. CDR1 and CDR2 (germline): SGHRS, YFSETQ. The CDR3 loop is CASSGSHNTYEQYF.

The CDR3 loop reads CASSLSSGTGGNYGYTF. The chain combines TRBV7-3 with TRBJ1-2; checking the TCRdb D call of TRBD1 is not possible without DNA. Germline assignment: CDR1 SGHTA and CDR2 FQGTGA. CDR3 length: 17 amino acids.